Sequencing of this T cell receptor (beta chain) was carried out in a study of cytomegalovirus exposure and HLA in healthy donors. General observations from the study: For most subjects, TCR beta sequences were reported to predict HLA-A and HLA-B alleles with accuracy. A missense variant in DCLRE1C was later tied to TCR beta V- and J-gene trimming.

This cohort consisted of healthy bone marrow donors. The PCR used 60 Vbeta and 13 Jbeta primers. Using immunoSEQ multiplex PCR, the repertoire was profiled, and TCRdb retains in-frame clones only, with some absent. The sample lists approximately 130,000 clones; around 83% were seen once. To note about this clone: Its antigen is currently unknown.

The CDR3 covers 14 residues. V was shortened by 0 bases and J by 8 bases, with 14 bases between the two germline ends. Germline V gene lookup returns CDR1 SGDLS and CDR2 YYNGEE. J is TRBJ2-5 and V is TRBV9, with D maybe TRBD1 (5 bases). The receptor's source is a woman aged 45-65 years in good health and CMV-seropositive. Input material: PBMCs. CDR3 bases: TGTGCCAGCAGCGTAGGGGCAGGGCATTCAACCCAGTACTTC. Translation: CASSVGAGHSTQYF.